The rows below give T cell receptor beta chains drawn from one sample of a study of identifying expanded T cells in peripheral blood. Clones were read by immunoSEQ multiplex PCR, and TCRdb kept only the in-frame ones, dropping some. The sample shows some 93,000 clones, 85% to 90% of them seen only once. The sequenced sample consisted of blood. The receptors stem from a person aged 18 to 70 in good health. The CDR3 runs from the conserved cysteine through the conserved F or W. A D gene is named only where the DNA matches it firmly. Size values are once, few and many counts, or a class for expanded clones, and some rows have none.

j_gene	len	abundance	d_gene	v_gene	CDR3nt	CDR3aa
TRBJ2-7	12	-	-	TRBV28	TGTGCCAGCAGTTTACGACCCTACGAGCAGTACTTC	CASSLRPYEQYF
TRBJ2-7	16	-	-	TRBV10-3	TGTGCCATCAGTGAGTCGGCACCTGGAGGGAGCCACGAGCAGTACTTC	CAISESAPGGSHEQYF
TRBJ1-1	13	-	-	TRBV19	TGTGCCAGTAGTATAGATGAAGGAACTGAAGCTTTCTTT	CASSIDEGTEAFF
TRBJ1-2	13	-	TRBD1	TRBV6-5	TGTGCCAGCAGTCGGGACAGGATGATGCGCTACACCTTC	CASSRDRMMRYTF
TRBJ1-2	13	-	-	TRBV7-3	TGTGCCAGCAGCTCGGGGGTAGGAGATGGCTACACCTTC	CASSSGVGDGYTF
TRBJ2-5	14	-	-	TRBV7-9	TGTGCCAGCAACTTAGGGCAGCGCCAAGAGACCCAGTACTTC	CASNLGQRQETQYF
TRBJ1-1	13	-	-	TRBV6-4	TGTGCCAGCAGTGACTCGGACAACACTGAAGCTTTCTTT	CASSDSDNTEAFF
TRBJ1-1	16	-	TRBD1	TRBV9	TGTGCCAGCAGCTCCTCCAGGGGGCTATCGGGGACTGAAGCTTTCTTT	CASSSSRGLSGTEAFF
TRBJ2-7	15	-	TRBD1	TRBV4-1	TGCGCCAGCAGCCGGATTACCGGGACAGACTACGAGCAGTACTTC	CASSRITGTDYEQYF
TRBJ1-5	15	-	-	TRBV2	TGTGCCAGCAGTTCGCAGGGGATTGGCAATCAGCCCCAGCATTTT	CASSSQGIGNQPQHF
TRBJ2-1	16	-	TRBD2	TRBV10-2	TGCGCCAGCAGTGAGTTCCGACTAGCGGACTACAATGAGCAGTTCTTC	CASSEFRLADYNEQFF
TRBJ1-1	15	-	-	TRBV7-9	TGTGCCAGCAGCTCGGAGGGACACATGAACACTGAAGCTTTCTTT	CASSSEGHMNTEAFF
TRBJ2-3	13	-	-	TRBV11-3	TGTGCCAGCAGCTTAGGGGCCACTCAAACGCAGTATTTT	CASSLGATQTQYF
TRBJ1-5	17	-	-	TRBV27	TGTGCCAGCAGACCCTCAAGACGGGCTGGGGGCAATCAGCCCCAGCATTTT	CASRPSRRAGGNQPQHF
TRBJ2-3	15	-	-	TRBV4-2	TGTGCCAGCAGCCAAGCAAGTAGGGGGACAGATACGCAGTATTTT	CASSQASRGTDTQYF
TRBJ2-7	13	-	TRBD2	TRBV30	TGTGCCTGGAGTGTAGGCGGCGGGGGGGAGCAGTACTTC	CAWSVGGGGEQYF
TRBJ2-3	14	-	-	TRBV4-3	TGCGCCAGCAGCCAAGGCCGACTAGGCGATACGCAGTATTTT	CASSQGRLGDTQYF
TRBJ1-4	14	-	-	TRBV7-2	TGTGCCAGCAGCCTAACGGCAACTAATGAAAAACTGTTTTTT	CASSLTATNEKLFF
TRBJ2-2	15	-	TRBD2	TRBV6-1	TGTGCCAGCAGCCTAGCGGGGGGGCACACCGGGGAGCTGTTTTTT	CASSLAGGHTGELFF
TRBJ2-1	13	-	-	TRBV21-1	TGTGCCGGATGGAACAGGTATTTGACTGAGCAGTTCTTC	CAGWNRYLTEQFF
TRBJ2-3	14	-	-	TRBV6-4	TGTGCCAGCAGTGCGGGATCTAGCACAGATACGCAGTATTTT	CASSAGSSTDTQYF
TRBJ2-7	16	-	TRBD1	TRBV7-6	TGTGCCAGCAGCTTAGAGGGTGGGACAGGCGGATACGAGCAGTACTTC	CASSLEGGTGGYEQYF
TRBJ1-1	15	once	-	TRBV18	TGTGCCAGCTCACCCCTCCCGACAGGCGCCACTGAAGCTTTCTTT	CASSPLPTGATEAFF
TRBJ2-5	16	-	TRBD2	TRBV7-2	TGTGCCAGCAGCTTAATCCCTGGGACTAGAGAAGAGACCCAGTACTTC	CASSLIPGTREETQYF
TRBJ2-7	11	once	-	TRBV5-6	TGTGCCAGCAGCTTAGGTCCCGAGCAGTACTTC	CASSLGPEQYF
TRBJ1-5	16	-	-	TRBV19	TGTGCCGCGGGACTAATGTCTCAGGGGTTGAATCAGCCCCAGCATTTT	CAAGLMSQGLNQPQHF
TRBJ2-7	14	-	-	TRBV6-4	TGTGCCAGCAGTGACGGAAACGGGGTCGGCGAGCAGTACTTC	CASSDGNGVGEQYF
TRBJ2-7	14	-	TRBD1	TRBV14	TGTGCCAGCAGCCAAGCGGGACAGGGATTTGAGCAGTACTTC	CASSQAGQGFEQYF
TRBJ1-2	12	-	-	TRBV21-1	TGTGCCAGCGCAGGGGGCGCCGGTGGCTACACCTTC	CASAGGAGGYTF
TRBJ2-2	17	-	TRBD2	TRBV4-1	TGCGCCAGCAGCCAAAAACCGGGACTAGCGGGGACCGGGGAGCTGTTTTTT	CASSQKPGLAGTGELFF
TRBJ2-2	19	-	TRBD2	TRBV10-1	TGCGCCAGCAGTGACAGCGGGGGGCGGCCACCCTTTTTCACCGGGGAGCTGTTTTTT	CASSDSGGRPPFFTGELFF
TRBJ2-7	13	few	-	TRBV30	TGTGCCTGGAGTGCGGGTCAGACCTACGAGCAGTACTTC	CAWSAGQTYEQYF
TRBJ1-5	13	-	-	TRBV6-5	TGTGCCAGCAGTTACTCGACTAGTCAGCCCCAGCATTTT	CASSYSTSQPQHF
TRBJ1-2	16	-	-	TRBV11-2	TGTGCCAGCAGAGACTTAAGGACGGGGAAAGGCTATGGCTACACCTTC	CASRDLRTGKGYGYTF
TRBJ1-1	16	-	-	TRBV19	TGTGCCAGTAGTGGGCTGGGGGCAGCCATGAACACTGAAGCTTTCTTT	CASSGLGAAMNTEAFF